One and the same sample provided the 8 T cell receptor beta chains below, sequenced in a study of response to subunit inactivated influenza vaccine. TCRdb redid the calling of the RT-PCR reads with MiXCR, one entry per CDR3 protein. There are approximately 500,000 distinct CDR3 sequences in the sample; approximately 22% occur only once, and 2.8% lies in the top ten. The sample was also linked to a second study, of T cells expressing NK-cell markers. That source notes: UMI-tagged 5'RACE template switching yielded the TCR beta cDNA.

Sequenced material: CD4+ T cells sorted from PBMCs, taken roughly 13 days after vaccination. All receptors come from a man aged 50-59 years who received an inactivated influenza vaccine.

The chain employs TRBV7-9 and TRBJ2-2; 7 bases match TRBD2. CDR3 length: 13 amino acids. V was pared by 8 bases and J by 7 bases, with 7 bases of the junction left unmatched. Per germline, CDR1 SEHNR and CDR2 FQNEAQ (reference sequence). CDR3 residues: CASGGGALGELFF. CDR3 bases: TGTGCCAGCGGGGGAGGGGCCCTCGGGGAGCTGTTTTTT.

The chain links TRBV28 to TRBJ2-5; D is unresolved. Per the germline V gene, CDR1 is MDHEN and CDR2 is SYDVKM. The CDR3 length is 11 residues. Trimming shortened V by 6 bases and J by 5 bases, and 7 bases separated the two germline ends. The CDR3 DNA follows: TGTGCCAGCAGGTCCCCCGAGACCCAGTACTTC. Amino acid sequence: CASRSPETQYF.

This clonotype was seen at least ten times. V is TRBV24-1 and J is TRBJ1-1; unclear D gene. The CDR3 is 14 residues long. Germline V gene data show CDR1 as KGHDR and CDR2 as SFDVKD. Between the trimmed V and J ends, which lost 7 bases and 0 bases, there was a span of 11 bases. CDR3 DNA: TGTGCCACCAGAGAGGAAGGGATGAACACTGAAGCTTTCTTT. This codes for CATREEGMNTEAFF.

This rearrangement joins TRBV20-1 to TRBJ1-4, with TRBD1 matching 7 bases. The CDR3 has 12 residues. The V gene end was trimmed by 2 bases and the J gene end by 7 bases; junction bases not matched to a gene: 1. The germline V gene has CDR1 DFQATT and CDR2 SNEGSKA (reference sequence). CDR3 nucleotides: TGCAGTGCTAGAAGGGGGCGTGAAAAACTGTTTTTT. Amino acid sequence: CSARRGREKLFF.

The V call is TRBV29-1, the J call TRBJ2-1; 10 nucleotides align to TRBD2. CDR3 length: 16 amino acids. CDR1 is SQVTM and CDR2 is ANQGSEA in the germline V gene. V shed 7 bases and J 2 bases; nucleotides not matched to a gene: 11. The DNA for the CDR3 is TGCAGCGGATCCGATCTAGCGGGAGAAACCTACAATGAGCAGTTCTTC. Encoded protein: CSGSDLAGETYNEQFF.

Only a few counts were recorded for this clonotype. The rearrangement uses TRBV28 and TRBJ2-5; no reliable D call. Germline-derived CDR1 and CDR2 are MDHEN and SYDVKM. The V end lost 4 bases, the J end lost 7 bases, and 7 bases lay between the germline ends. The CDR3 runs 11 residues. The CDR3 region is CASSSVSTQYF. As DNA, the CDR3 is TGTGCCAGCAGTTCAGTATCGACCCAGTACTTC.

The J gene is TRBJ2-2, the V gene TRBV29-1; 12 bases align to TRBD2. The trim removed 6 bases at V and 6 bases at J, leaving 5 bases unmatched. This CDR3 comprises 14 residues. CDR1 is SQVTM, CDR2 ANQGSEA, per germline. CDR3: CSVLAGGGPGELFF. Here the CDR3 DNA reads TGCAGCGTACTAGCGGGGGGAGGTCCCGGGGAGCTGTTTTTT.

Turning to this clonotype: The germline gene is not matched at one end of the junction; a read error may be the cause. The rearrangement uses TRBV10-3 and TRBJ2-3; D remains ambiguous. Germline values: CDR1 ENHRY, CDR2 SYGVKD. The CDR3 contains 12 residues. CDR3 DNA sequence: TGTGGCATCAGTGTGTCATCAGATACGCAGTATTTT. Protein product: CGISVSSDTQYF.